This entry is about one TCR beta chain. Germline loops: CDR1 SNHLY, CDR2 FYNNEI. The CDR3 totals 12 residues. V was pared by 6 bases and J by 2 bases, with 5 bases between. The entry originates in a study of CD8+ T cells in alopecia areata. Extracted from the samples, RNA was reverse transcribed into cDNA to serve as the sequencing template. Here immunoSEQ multiplex PCR was the method, and the copy in TCRdb shows in-frame clones only, minus some. The sample carries roughly 150,000 clones, 55% to 65% recorded once. The source material was CD4+ T cells sorted from blood. The sequence came from a human donor in good health. The chain uses TRBV2 and TRBJ1-5; D unresolved. The CDR3 sequence: CASRAGNQPQHF. The DNA of the CDR3 is TGTGCCAGCAGAGCTGGCAATCAGCCCCAGCATTTT. Full variable domain (missing parts from reference TRBV2 and TRBJ1-5): EPEVTQTPSHQVTQMGQEVILRCVPISNHLYFYWYRQILGQKVEFLVSFYNNEISEKSEIFDDQFSVERPDGSNFTLKIRSTKLEDSAMYFCASRAGNQPQHFGDGTRLSIL.